A selection of T cell receptor beta chains follows, all from one sample in a study of blood T cell repertoires in COVID-19. Profiling relied on immunoSEQ multiplex PCR, and the TCRdb table lists in-frame clones only, not all of them. This sample yields roughly 120,000 clones, of which more than 75% are seen a single time; 25% to 30% belongs to the top ten. Sequencing input: peripheral blood. All receptors derive from a woman in her seventies with acute or convalescent COVID-19. Each CDR3 is given with its conserved first and last residue. Fields, in order: J gene, D gene, clone size, V gene, CDR3 protein, CDR3 DNA. A D gene is named only where the DNA matches it firmly. The size field is filled for only some rows; it gives once, few, many or a size class.

TRBJ1-1 | NA | NA | TRBV6-5 | CASTPLGSQLSEAFF | TGTGCCAGCACCCCACTGGGCTCCCAGCTGTCTGAAGCTTTCTTT
TRBJ2-3 | NA | NA | TRBV2 | CASSEDRSARTSTDTQYF | TGTGCCAGCAGTGAAGATCGTTCGGCCAGGACTAGCACAGATACGCAGTATTTT
TRBJ2-3 | NA | NA | TRBV6-6 | CASSSRGVSEDTQYF | TGTGCCAGCAGCTCTCGCGGCGTTTCGGAAGATACGCAGTATTTT
TRBJ2-3 | NA | few | TRBV5-6 | CASSLSGTDTQYF | TGTGCCAGCAGCTTATCAGGCACAGATACGCAGTATTTT
TRBJ1-2 | NA | NA | TRBV28 | CASSFIGEGGYTF | TGTGCCAGCAGTTTTATTGGGGAGGGTGGCTACACCTTC
TRBJ1-3 | NA | NA | TRBV28 | CASSFRAGNTIYF | TGTGCCAGCAGTTTCAGGGCTGGAAACACCATATATTTT
TRBJ1-2 | NA | few | TRBV9 | CASSVDRLPNYGYTF | TGTGCCAGCAGCGTAGACCGACTGCCTAACTATGGCTACACCTTC
TRBJ1-1 | NA | once | TRBV11-2 | CASSSIKGDRPNTEAFF | TGTGCCAGCAGCTCCATTAAGGGCGACAGACCCAACACTGAAGCTTTCTTT
TRBJ1-1 | NA | NA | TRBV28 | CASSSGGVNTEAFF | TGTGCCAGCAGTTCGGGAGGGGTCAACACTGAAGCTTTCTTT
TRBJ1-1 | NA | NA | TRBV19 | CASSIVGPTGTEAFF | TGTGCCAGTAGTATAGTCGGCCCGACGGGCACTGAAGCTTTCTTT
TRBJ1-5 | TRBD1 | NA | TRBV6-5 | CASRTQGAEQPQHF | TGTGCCAGCAGGACACAGGGGGCTGAGCAGCCCCAGCATTTT
TRBJ1-6 | NA | NA | TRBV30 | CAWDRGWALHF | TGTGCCTGGGACCGGGGGTGGGCCCTCCACTTT
TRBJ1-2 | NA | NA | TRBV5-1 | CASSLGGGAHYGYTF | TGCGCCAGCAGCTTGGGTGGAGGTGCTCACTATGGCTACACCTTC
TRBJ2-3 | TRBD1 | NA | TRBV5-4 | CAAGQGTDTQYF | TGTGCCGCAGGACAGGGAACAGATACGCAGTATTTT
TRBJ2-5 | NA | NA | TRBV12-3/TRBV12-4 | CASSLERETQYF | TGTGCCAGCAGTTTAGAGCGGGAGACCCAGTACTTC
TRBJ2-5 | TRBD1 | NA | TRBV2 | CASRGTVQETQYF | TGTGCCAGCAGAGGGACAGTTCAAGAGACCCAGTACTTC
TRBJ2-5 | TRBD2 | NA | TRBV23-1 | CASSPRPGGLAGGTQETQYF | TGCGCCAGCAGTCCCCGACCCGGGGGGTTAGCGGGGGGGACCCAAGAGACCCAGTACTTC
TRBJ2-5 | TRBD2 | NA | TRBV7-3 | CASSFTSGAQETQYF | TGTGCCAGCAGCTTCACTAGCGGGGCCCAAGAGACCCAGTACTTC
TRBJ2-1 | NA | NA | TRBV11-1 | CASSLGRRRPVNEQFF | TGTGCCAGCAGCTTAGGTAGACGGCGGCCGGTCAATGAGCAGTTCTTC
TRBJ1-2 | TRBD1 | NA | TRBV5-1 | CASRQEGAHTF | TGCGCCAGCAGGCAGGAGGGGGCGCACACCTTC
TRBJ1-1 | NA | NA | TRBV5-1 | CASSKASGQKNTEAFF | TGCGCCAGCAGCAAGGCCTCCGGACAGAAGAACACTGAAGCTTTCTTT
TRBJ2-1 | TRBD1 | NA | TRBV18 | CASSPSSGTGFSNEQFF | TGTGCCAGCTCACCAAGCTCAGGGACAGGATTTAGTAATGAGCAGTTCTTC
TRBJ1-5 | NA | NA | TRBV19 | CASSISGLPQHF | TGTGCCAGTAGTATATCAGGCCTGCCCCAGCATTTT
TRBJ2-7 | NA | NA | TRBV7-2 | CASSLRLASVYEQYF | TGTGCCAGCAGCCTAAGGCTAGCGTCAGTCTACGAGCAGTACTTC
TRBJ1-6 | NA | NA | TRBV18 | CASSPSRGITSPLHF | TGTGCCAGCTCACCAAGCAGGGGAATTACTTCACCCCTCCACTTT
TRBJ2-7 | TRBD2 | NA | TRBV7-2 | CASPGGLSSYEQYF | TGTGCCAGCCCGGGGGGGTTGAGCTCCTACGAGCAGTACTTC
TRBJ2-7 | TRBD1 | NA | TRBV11-1 | CASTPGTGDEQYF | TGTGCCAGCACCCCAGGGACAGGGGACGAGCAGTACTTC
TRBJ1-5 | NA | NA | TRBV9 | CASSPDSKNQPQHF | TGTGCCAGCAGCCCCGACAGTAAAAATCAGCCCCAGCATTTT
TRBJ1-2 | NA | NA | TRBV24-1 | CAIGGESNYGYTF | TGTGCCATCGGGGGGGAATCTAACTATGGCTACACCTTC
TRBJ1-5 | TRBD1 | NA | TRBV19 | CASNTPGQANQPQHF | TGTGCCAGCAACACCCCGGGACAGGCCAATCAGCCCCAGCATTTT
TRBJ1-6 | TRBD1 | once | TRBV28 | CASSSGQGDSPLHF | TGTGCCAGCAGTTCCGGACAGGGTGATTCACCCCTCCACTTT
TRBJ1-4 | NA | NA | TRBV28 | CASSETAGGSEKLFF | TGTGCCAGTTCGGAAACAGCGGGGGGCAGTGAAAAACTGTTTTTT
TRBJ2-1 | NA | NA | TRBV24-1 | CATGDSYNEQFF | TGTGCCACAGGGGACTCCTACAATGAGCAGTTCTTC
TRBJ2-5 | NA | NA | TRBV5-1 | CASSATVSKETQYF | TGCGCCAGCAGCGCAACGGTGTCCAAAGAGACCCAGTACTTC
TRBJ2-1 | NA | NA | TRBV28 | CASSLSGHGIFF | TGTGCCAGCAGTTTATCCGGACATGGCATCTTCTTC
TRBJ2-1 | NA | NA | TRBV6-1 | CASSEVLNEQFF | TGTGCCAGCAGTGAAGTACTGAATGAGCAGTTCTTC
TRBJ1-5 | NA | NA | TRBV28 | CASSSLYSSSRTVRGIQPQHF | TGTGCCAGCAGTTCCCTCTACTCGAGCAGCCGGACAGTTCGAGGGATCCAGCCCCAGCATTTT
TRBJ2-7 | TRBD1 | NA | TRBV7-9 | CASSLSGQSYEQYF | TGTGCCAGCAGCTTATCGGGACAGTCCTACGAGCAGTACTTC
TRBJ1-1 | TRBD1 | once | TRBV7-9 | CASSLGQGLGTEAFF | TGTGCCAGCAGCTTAGGACAGGGCCTGGGGACTGAAGCTTTCTTT
TRBJ1-1 | TRBD1 | NA | TRBV6-5 | CASRKQGVLIGAFF | TGTGCCAGCAGGAAACAGGGGGTATTAATTGGAGCTTTCTTT
TRBJ2-7 | NA | NA | TRBV5-1 | CASSRGDFSYEQYF | TGCGCCAGCAGTAGGGGCGATTTTTCCTACGAGCAGTACTTC
TRBJ1-5 | NA | NA | TRBV5-6 | CASSTLSHSNQPQHF | TGTGCCAGCAGCACCCTTAGTCATAGCAATCAGCCCCAGCATTTT
TRBJ2-7 | NA | NA | TRBV4-1 | CASSQVGTGSSYEQYF | TGCGCCAGCAGCCAAGTGGGTACAGGAAGCTCCTACGAGCAGTACTTC
TRBJ2-3 | NA | NA | TRBV10-2 | CASNPKGTDTQYF | TGCGCCAGCAATCCGAAGGGGACAGATACGCAGTATTTT
TRBJ2-3 | NA | NA | TRBV7-3 | CASSLYTDTQYF | TGTGCCAGCAGCCTTTACACAGATACGCAGTATTTT
TRBJ2-3 | TRBD2 | NA | TRBV5-1 | CASSPLGKRGETSTDTQYF | TGCGCCAGCAGCCCCTTAGGGAAGCGGGGGGAGACTAGCACAGATACGCAGTATTTT
TRBJ1-3 | NA | NA | TRBV10-3 | CAISGGRGTGHSGNTIYF | TGTGCCATCAGTGGCGGACGGGGGACGGGGCACTCTGGAAACACCATATATTTT
TRBJ2-7 | TRBD1 | once | TRBV7-3 | CASSLSGQGAYEQYF | TGTGCCAGCAGCTTATCCGGACAGGGGGCTTACGAGCAGTACTTC
TRBJ1-1 | NA | NA | TRBV30 | CAWMVWGGNTEAFF | TGTGCCTGGATGGTCTGGGGGGGGAACACTGAAGCTTTCTTT
TRBJ1-1 | NA | NA | TRBV28 | CASTLGGLGTEAFF | TGTGCCAGCACCCTAGGGGGTCTGGGGACTGAAGCTTTCTTT
TRBJ2-1 | TRBD2 | NA | TRBV9 | CASSPRGGRDSYNEQFF | TGTGCCAGCAGCCCTCGGGGGGGTAGGGACTCCTACAATGAGCAGTTCTTC
TRBJ2-7 | NA | NA | TRBV19 | CASREQASSYEQYF | TGTGCCAGTAGGGAACAGGCCTCCTCCTACGAGCAGTACTTC